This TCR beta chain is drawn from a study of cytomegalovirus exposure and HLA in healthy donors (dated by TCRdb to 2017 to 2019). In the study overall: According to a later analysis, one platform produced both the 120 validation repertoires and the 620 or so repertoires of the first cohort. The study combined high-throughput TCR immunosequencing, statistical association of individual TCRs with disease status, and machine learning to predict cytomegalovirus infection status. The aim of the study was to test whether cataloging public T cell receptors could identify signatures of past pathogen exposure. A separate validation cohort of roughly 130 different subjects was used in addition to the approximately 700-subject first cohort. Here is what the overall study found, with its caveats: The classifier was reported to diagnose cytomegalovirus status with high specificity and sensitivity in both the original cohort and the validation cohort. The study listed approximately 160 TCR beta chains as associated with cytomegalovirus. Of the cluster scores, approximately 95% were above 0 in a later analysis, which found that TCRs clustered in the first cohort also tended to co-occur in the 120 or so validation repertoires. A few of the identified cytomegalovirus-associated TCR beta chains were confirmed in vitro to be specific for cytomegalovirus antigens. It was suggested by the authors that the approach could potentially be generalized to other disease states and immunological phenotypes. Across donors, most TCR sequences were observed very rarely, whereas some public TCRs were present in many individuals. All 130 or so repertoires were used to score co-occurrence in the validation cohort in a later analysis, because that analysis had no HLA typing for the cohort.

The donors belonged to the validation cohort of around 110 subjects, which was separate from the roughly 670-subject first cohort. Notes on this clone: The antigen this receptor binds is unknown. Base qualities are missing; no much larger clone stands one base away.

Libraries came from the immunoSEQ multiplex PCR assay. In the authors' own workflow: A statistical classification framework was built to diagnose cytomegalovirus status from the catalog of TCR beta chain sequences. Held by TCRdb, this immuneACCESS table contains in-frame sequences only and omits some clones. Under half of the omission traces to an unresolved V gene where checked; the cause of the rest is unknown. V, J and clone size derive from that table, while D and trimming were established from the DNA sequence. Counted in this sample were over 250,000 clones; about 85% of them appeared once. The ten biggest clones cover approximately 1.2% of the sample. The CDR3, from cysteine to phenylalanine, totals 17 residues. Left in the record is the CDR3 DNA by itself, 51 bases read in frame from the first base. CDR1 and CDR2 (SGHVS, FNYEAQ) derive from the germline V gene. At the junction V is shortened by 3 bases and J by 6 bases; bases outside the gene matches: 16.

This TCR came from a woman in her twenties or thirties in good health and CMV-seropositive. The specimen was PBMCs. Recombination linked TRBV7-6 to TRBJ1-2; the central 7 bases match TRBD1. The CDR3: CASSFGRQGGGSDGYTF. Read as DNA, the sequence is TGTGCCAGCAGCTTTGGGCGACAGGGAGGGGGGTCAGATGGCTACACCTTC.